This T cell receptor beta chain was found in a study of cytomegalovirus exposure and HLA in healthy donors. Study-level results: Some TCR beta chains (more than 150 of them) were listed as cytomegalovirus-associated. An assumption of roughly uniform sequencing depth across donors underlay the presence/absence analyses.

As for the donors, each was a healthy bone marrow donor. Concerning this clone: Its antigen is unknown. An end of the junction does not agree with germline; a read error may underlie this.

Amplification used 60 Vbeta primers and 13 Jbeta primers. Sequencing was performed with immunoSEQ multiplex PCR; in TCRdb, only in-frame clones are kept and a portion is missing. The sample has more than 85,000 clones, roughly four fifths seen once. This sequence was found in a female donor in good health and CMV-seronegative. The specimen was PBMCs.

The CDR3 here is CASSPGGHSGNTIYF. DNA for the CDR3: TGTGCTAGCAGCCCAGGGGGCCACTCTGGAAACACCATATATTTT. This chain uses TRBV7-7 with TRBJ1-3, with 8 nucleotides matching TRBD1. The CDR3 covers 15 residues. The V gene's germline CDR1 is SSHAT and CDR2 FNYEAQ (reference sequence).